This TCR beta chain emerged from a study of blood T cells in healthy people across ages. For the second PCR, which ran for roughly 6 to 12 cycles, a sample-barcoded 5' primer and a J-beta primer mix were used. Sequencing of every sample gave 3 million or more CDR3-containing paired-end reads. One entry per CDR3 protein, called by TCRdb with MiXCR from the 5' RACE reads. Of around 970,000 distinct CDR3 sequences in the sample, roughly 51% are singletons; the top ten hold 20% to 25%. The sequenced material came from blood. The sequence came from a woman aged 55-70 years in good health.

The CDR3 region has the DNA TGTGCCAGCAGCTTATTGGGCGCGGGAGCTCGCCGCGAGCAGTACTTC. Translated: CASSLLGAGARREQYF. The V gene is TRBV7-2, the J gene TRBJ2-4; 7 nucleotides match TRBD2. The J call is in doubt because the DNA end fits TRBJ2-7 better. Germline V gene sequence: CDR1 SGHTA, CDR2 FQGNSA. The length of the CDR3 is 16 residues.